This TCR beta chain was observed in a study of CD8+ T cells in alopecia areata. As the sequencing template, cDNA was produced by extracting RNA and reverse transcribing it. TCRdb keeps only in-frame clones here, not all; method: immunoSEQ multiplex PCR. The data contain 150,000 or so clones, 85% to 90% of them singletons. Study-wide findings and caveats: Elevated clonality characterized lesional scalp relative to normal scalp, particularly in alopecia totalis/universalis.

A word on this clone: The antigen is not known.

Trimming cost V 2 bases and J 1 base; bases outside gene matches: 5. Germline-derived CDR1 and CDR2 are ENHRY and SYGVKD. The CDR3 covers 16 residues. Lesional scalp tissue (obtained by punch biopsy) and peripheral blood were collected from alopecia areata patients. The chain has TRBV10-3 and TRBJ2-4; 7 nucleotides match TRBD1. The input for sequencing was CD8+ T cells sorted from blood, taken at week 0. The sequence came from a human donor with alopecia areata. CDR3 region: CAISETETGAKNIQYF. The CDR3 coding sequence is TGTGCCATCAGTGAGACTGAGACAGGGGCCAAAAACATTCAGTACTTC.